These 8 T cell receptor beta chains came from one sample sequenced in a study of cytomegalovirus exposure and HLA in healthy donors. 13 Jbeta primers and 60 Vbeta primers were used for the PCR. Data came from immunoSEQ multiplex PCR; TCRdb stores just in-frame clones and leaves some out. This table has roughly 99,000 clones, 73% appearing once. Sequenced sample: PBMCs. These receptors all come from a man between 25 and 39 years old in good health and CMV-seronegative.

DNA of the CDR3: TGTGCCAGCAGCTTAGGGGCCGAGATGGGCACAGATACGCAGTATTTT. Translating gives CASSLGAEMGTDTQYF. The chain uses TRBV7-8 and TRBJ2-3; unclear D gene. Germline V CDR1 and CDR2: SGHVS, FQNEAQ. This CDR3 is 16 amino acids long. Between the trimmed V and J ends, which lost 1 base and 1 base, there was a span of 12 bases.

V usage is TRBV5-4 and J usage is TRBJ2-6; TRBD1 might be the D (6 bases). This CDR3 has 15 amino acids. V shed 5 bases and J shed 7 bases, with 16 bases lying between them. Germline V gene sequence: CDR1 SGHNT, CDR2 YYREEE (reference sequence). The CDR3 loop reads CASRSKGEGANVLTF. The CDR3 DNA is TGTGCCAGCAGAAGCAAGGGGGAAGGCGCCAACGTCCTGACTTTC.

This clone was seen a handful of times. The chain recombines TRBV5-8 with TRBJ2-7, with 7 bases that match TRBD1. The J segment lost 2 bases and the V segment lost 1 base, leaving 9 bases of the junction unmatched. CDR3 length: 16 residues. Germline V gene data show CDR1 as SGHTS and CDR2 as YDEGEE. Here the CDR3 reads CASSLIPGQQPYEQYF. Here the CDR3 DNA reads TGTGCCAGCAGCTTGATTCCGGGACAGCAACCCTACGAGCAGTACTTC.

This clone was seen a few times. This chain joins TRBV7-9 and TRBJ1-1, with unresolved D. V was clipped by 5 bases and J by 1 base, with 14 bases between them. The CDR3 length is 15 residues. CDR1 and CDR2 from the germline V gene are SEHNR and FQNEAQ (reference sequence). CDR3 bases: TGTGCCAGCAGCCCTTCTTTTTTGTCGAACACTGAAGCTTTCTTT. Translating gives CASSPSFLSNTEAFF.

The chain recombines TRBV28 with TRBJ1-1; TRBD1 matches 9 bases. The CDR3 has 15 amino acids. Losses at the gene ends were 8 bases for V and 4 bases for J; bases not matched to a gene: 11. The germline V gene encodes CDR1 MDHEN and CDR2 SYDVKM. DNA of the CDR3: TGTGCCAGCTCTCTACATCAGGGACAGGGCACTGAAGCTTTCTTT. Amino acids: CASSLHQGQGTEAFF.

The CDR3 loop is CASSWGPSLGTDTQYF. In nucleotides, the CDR3 is TGCGCCAGCAGCTGGGGCCCCAGCTTGGGGACAGATACGCAGTATTTT. This chain links TRBV5-1 with TRBJ2-3, with D perhaps matching TRBD1 (5 bases). CDR1 SGHRS and CDR2 YFSETQ come from the germline V gene. Trimming shortened V by 3 bases and J by 3 bases, and 17 bases separated the two germline ends. CDR3 size: 16 residues.

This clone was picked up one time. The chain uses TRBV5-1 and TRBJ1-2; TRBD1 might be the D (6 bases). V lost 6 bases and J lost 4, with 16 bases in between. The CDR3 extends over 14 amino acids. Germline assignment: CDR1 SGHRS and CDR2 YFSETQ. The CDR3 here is CASTPAGTTYGYTF. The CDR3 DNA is TGCGCCAGCACCCCCGCCGGGACAACCTATGGCTACACCTTC.

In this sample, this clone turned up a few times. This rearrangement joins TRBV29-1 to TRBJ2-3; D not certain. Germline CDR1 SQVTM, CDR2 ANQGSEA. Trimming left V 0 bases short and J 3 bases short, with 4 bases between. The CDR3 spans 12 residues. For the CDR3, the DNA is TGCAGCGTTGAAGATCAAACAGATACGCAGTATTTT. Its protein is CSVEDQTDTQYF.